This T cell receptor beta chain is from a study of OX40 agonist ivuxolimab in advanced cancers. General observations from the study: The average count of expanded clones was higher among CD8+ T cells than among CD4+.

J was trimmed by 4 bases and V by 5 bases; bases with no gene match: 12. Germline CDR1 reads SEHNR; CDR2 reads FQNEAQ (reference sequence). There are 18 residues in the CDR3. Generated by immunoSEQ multiplex PCR, the TCRdb table keeps only in-frame clones and is missing some. The table has 31,000 or so clones, around 90% seen once; the top ten hold about 4.4%. In the case of this clone: The antigen is undetermined.

The cohort excluded patients with autoimmune disease history or systemic immunosuppression. On cycle 4 day 1 and cycle 7 day 1, as well as at baseline, blood was sampled. The sequence was obtained from an adult with an advanced solid tumor such as melanoma, head and neck, liver or kidney cancer. Sequencing used CD4+ or CD8+ T cells sorted from blood, obtained in a trial of the OX40 agonist ivuxolimab. V gene TRBV7-9 combines with J gene TRBJ2-2; 11 nucleotides line up with TRBD2. CDR3: CASSTPGLAEAGTGELFF. DNA of the CDR3: TGTGCCAGCAGCACCCCGGGACTAGCGGAGGCGGGCACCGGGGAGCTGTTTTTT.